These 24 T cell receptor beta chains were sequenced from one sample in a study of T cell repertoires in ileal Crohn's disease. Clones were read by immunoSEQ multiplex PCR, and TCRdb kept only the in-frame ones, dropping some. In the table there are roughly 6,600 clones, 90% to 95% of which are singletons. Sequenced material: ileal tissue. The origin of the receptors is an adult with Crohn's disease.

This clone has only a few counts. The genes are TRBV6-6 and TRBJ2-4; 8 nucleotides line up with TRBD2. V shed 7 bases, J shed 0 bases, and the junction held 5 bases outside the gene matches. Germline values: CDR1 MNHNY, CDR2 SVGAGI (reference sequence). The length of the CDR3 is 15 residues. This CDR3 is CASTIAGIAKNIQYF. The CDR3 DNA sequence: TGTGCCAGCACTATAGCGGGAATAGCCAAAAACATTCAGTACTTC.

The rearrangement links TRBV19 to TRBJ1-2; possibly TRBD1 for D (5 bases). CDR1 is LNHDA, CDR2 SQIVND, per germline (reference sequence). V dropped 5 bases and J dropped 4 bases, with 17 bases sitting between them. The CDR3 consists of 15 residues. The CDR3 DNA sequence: TGTGCCAGTAGTCCCCGGCGGGGCGGGATCTATGGCTACACCTTC. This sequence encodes CASSPRRGGIYGYTF.

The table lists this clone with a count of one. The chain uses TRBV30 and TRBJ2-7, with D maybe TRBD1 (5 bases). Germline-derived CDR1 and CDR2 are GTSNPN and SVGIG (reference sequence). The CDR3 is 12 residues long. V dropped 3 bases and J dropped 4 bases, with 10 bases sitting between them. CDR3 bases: TGTGCCTGGAGGAGATCAGGGTACGAGCAGTACTTC. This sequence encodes CAWRRSGYEQYF.

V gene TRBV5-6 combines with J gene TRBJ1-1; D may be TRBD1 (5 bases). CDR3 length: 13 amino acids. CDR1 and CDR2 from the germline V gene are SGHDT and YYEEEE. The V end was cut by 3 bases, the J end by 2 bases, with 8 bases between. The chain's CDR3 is CASSSQGNTEAFF. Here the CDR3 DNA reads TGTGCCAGCAGCTCGCAGGGAAACACTGAAGCTTTCTTT.

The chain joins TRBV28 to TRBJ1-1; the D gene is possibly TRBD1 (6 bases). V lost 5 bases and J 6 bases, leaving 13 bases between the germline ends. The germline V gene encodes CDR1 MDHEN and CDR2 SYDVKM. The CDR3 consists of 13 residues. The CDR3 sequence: CASSIQGHAEAFF. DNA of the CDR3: TGTGCCAGCAGTATACAGGGTCACGCTGAAGCTTTCTTT. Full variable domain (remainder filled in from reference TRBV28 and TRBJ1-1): DVKVTQSSRYLVKRTGEKVFLECVQDMDHENMFWYRQDPGLGLRLIYFSYDVKMKEKGDIPEGYSVSREKKERFSLILESASTNQTSMYLCASSIQGHAEAFFGQGTRLTVV.

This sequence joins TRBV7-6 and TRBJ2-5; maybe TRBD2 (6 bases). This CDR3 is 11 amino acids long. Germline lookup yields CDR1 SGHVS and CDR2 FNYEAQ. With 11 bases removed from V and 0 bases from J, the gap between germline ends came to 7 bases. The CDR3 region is CAAGNQETQYF. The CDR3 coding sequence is TGTGCCGCGGGAAACCAAGAGACCCAGTACTTC.

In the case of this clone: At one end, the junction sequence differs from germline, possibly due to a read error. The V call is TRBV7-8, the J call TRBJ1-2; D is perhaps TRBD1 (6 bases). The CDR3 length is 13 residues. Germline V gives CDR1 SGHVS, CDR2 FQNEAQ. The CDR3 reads CASSLAGEAGYTF. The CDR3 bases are TGTGCCAGCAGCCTAGCAGGGGAGGCTGGCTACACCTTC. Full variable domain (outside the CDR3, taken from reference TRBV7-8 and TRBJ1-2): GAGVSQSPRYKVAKRGQDVALRCDPISGHVSLFWYQQALGQGPEFLTYFQNEAQLDKSGLPSDRFFAERPEGSVSTLKIQRTQQEDSAVYLCASSLAGEAGYTFGSGTRLTVV.

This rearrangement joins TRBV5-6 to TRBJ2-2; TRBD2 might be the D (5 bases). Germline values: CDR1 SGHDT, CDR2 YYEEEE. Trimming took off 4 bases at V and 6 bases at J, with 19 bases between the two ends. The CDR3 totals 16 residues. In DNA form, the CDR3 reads TGTGCCAGCAGCCCCGAGGTTCGGGGTACGGCCGGGGAGCTGTTTTTT. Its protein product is CASSPEVRGTAGELFF.

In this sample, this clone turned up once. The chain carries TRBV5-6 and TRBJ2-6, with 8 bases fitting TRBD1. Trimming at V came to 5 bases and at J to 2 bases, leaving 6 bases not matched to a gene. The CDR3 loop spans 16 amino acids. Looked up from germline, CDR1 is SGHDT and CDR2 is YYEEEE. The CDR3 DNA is TGTGCCAGCAGTCCGACAGGGGCCACTGGGGCCAACGTCCTGACTTTC. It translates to CASSPTGATGANVLTF.

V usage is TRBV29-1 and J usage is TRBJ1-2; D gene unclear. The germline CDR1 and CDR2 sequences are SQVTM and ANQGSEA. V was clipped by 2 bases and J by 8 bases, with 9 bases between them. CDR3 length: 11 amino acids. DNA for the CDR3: TGCAGCGTTGAAACTCGGAGGGGCTACACCTTC. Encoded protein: CSVETRRGYTF. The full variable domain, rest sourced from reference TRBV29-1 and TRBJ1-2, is SAVISQKPSRDICQRGTSLTIQCQVDSQVTMMFWYRQQPGQSLTLIATANQGSEATYESGFVIDKFPISRPNLTFSTLTVSNMSPEDSSIYLCSVETRRGYTFGSGTRLTVV.

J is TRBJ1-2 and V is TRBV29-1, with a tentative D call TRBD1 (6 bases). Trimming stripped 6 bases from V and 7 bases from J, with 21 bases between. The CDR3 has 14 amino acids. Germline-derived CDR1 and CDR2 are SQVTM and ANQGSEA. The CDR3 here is CSVPRVGGAFGYTF. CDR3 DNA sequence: TGCAGCGTCCCAAGGGTAGGGGGAGCGTTTGGCTACACCTTC.

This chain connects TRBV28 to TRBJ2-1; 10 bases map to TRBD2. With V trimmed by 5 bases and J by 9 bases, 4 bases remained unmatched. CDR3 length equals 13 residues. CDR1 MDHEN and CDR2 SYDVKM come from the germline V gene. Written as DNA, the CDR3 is TGTGCCAGCAGTCCCAGACTAGCGGGTGAGCAGTTCTTC. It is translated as CASSPRLAGEQFF.

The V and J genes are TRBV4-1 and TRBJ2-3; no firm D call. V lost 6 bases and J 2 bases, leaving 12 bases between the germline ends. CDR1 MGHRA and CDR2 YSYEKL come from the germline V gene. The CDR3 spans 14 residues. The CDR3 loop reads CASRPGVNTDTQYF. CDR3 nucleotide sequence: TGCGCCAGCAGGCCTGGAGTGAACACAGATACGCAGTATTTT.

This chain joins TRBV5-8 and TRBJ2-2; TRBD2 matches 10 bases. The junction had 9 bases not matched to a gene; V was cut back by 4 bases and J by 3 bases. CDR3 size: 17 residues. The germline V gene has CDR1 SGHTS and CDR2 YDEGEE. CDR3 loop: CASSPLVLAGDTGELFF. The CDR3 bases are TGTGCCAGCAGCCCCCTGGTCCTAGCGGGAGACACCGGGGAGCTGTTTTTT. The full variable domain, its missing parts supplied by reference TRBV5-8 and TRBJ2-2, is EAGVTQSPTHLIKTRGQQATLRCSPISGHTSVYWYQQALGLGLQFLLWYDEGEERNRGNFPPRFSGRQFPNYSSELNVNALELEDSALYLCASSPLVLAGDTGELFFGEGSRLTVL.

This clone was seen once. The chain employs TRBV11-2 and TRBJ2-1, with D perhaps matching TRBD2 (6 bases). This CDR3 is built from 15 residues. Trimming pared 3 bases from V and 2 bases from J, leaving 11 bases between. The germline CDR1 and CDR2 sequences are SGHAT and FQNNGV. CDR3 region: CASSFMAGPYNEQFF. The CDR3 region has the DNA TGTGCCAGCAGCTTTATGGCGGGACCCTACAATGAGCAGTTCTTC. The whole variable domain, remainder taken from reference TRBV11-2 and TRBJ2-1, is EAGVAQSPRYKIIEKRQSVAFWCNPISGHATLYWYQQILGQGPKLLIQFQNNGVVDDSQLPKDRFSAERLKGVDSTLKIQPAKLEDSAVYLCASSFMAGPYNEQFFGPGTRLTVL.

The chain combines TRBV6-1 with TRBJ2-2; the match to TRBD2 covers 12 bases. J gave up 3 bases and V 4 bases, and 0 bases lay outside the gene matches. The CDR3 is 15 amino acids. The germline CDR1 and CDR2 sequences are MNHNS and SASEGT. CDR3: CASSGLAGDTGELFF. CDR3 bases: TGTGCCAGCAGTGGACTAGCGGGAGACACCGGGGAGCTGTTTTTT.

The CDR3 DNA is TGTGCCAGTAGTAGGTTAGCGGGAGATGAGCAGTTCTTC. Protein: CASSRLAGDEQFF. The chain is built from TRBV19 and TRBJ2-1; TRBD2 matches at 9 bases. Germline V gene sequence: CDR1 LNHDA, CDR2 SQIVND (reference sequence). The CDR3 covers 13 residues. V gave up 4 bases and J gave up 8 bases; unmatched junction bases: 3.

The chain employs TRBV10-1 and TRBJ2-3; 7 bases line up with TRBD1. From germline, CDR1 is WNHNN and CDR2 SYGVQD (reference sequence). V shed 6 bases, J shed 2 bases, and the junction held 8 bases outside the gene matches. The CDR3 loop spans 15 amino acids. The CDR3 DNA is TGCGCCAGCAGACAGGGGTCCGCCGCCACAGATACGCAGTATTTT. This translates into CASRQGSAATDTQYF.

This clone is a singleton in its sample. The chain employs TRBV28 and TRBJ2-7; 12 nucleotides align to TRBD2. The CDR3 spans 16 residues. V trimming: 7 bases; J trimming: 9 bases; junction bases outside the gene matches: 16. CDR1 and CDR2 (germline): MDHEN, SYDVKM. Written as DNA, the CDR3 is TGTGCCAGCACCCCACAGGGGGCTAGCGGGAGGGGGGCGCAGTACTTC. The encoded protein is CASTPQGASGRGAQYF.

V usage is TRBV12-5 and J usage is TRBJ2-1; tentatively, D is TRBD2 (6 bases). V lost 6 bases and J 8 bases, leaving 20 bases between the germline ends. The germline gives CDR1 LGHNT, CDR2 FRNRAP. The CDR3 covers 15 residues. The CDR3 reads CASGKGGTVRHEQFF. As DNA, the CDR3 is TGTGCTAGTGGAAAGGGCGGGACCGTTAGACATGAGCAGTTCTTC.

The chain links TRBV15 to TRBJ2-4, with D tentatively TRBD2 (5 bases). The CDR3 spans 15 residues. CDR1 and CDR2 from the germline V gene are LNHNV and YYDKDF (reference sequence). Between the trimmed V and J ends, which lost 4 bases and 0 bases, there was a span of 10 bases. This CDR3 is CATSNSVLAKNIQYF. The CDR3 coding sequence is TGTGCCACCAGCAATAGCGTACTAGCCAAAAACATTCAGTACTTC.

The CDR3 is CASSVPGQGSPEAFF. The CDR3, as DNA: TGTGCCAGCAGCGTCCCGGGACAGGGTTCCCCTGAAGCTTTCTTT. The V and J genes are TRBV2 and TRBJ1-1; TRBD1 agrees at 9 bases. The germline CDR1 and CDR2 sequences are SNHLY and FYNNEI. The trim removed 6 bases at V and 6 bases at J, leaving 11 bases unmatched. This CDR3 spans 15 amino acids.

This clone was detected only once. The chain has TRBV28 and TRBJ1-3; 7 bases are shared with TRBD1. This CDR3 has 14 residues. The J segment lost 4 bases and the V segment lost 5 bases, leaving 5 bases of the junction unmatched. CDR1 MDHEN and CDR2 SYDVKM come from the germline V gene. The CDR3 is CASSITGAGNTIYF. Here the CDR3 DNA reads TGTGCCAGCAGTATAACAGGGGCAGGAAACACCATATATTTT.

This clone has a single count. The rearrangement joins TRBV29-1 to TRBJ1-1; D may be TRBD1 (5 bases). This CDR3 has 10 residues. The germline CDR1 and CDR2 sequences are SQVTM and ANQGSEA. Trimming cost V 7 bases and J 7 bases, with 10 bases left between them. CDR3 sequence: CSAERGEAFF. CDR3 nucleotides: TGCAGCGCCGAAAGGGGTGAAGCTTTCTTT.